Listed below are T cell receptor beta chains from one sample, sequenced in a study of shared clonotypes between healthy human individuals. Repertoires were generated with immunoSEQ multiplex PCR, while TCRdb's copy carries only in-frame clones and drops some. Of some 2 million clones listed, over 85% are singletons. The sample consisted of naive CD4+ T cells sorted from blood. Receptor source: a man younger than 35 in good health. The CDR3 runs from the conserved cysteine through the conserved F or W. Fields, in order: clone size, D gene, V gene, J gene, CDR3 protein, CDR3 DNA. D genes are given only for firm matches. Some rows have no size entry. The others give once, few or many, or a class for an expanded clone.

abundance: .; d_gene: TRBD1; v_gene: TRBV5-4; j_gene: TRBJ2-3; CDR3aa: CASSPQGAMGDTQYF; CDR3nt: TGTGCCAGCAGCCCCCAGGGGGCTATGGGAGATACGCAGTATTTT
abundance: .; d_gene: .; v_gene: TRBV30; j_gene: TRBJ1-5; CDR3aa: CAWSGVNSNQPQHF; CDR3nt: TGTGCCTGGAGTGGGGTAAATAGCAATCAGCCCCAGCATTTT
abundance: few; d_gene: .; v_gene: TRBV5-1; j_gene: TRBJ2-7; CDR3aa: CASSTDNSYEQYF; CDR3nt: TGCGCCAGCAGCACGGACAACTCCTACGAGCAGTACTTC
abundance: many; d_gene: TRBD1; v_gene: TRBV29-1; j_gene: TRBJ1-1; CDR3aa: CSVHRQGANTEAFF; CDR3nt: TGCAGCGTTCACCGACAGGGGGCGAACACTGAAGCTTTCTTT
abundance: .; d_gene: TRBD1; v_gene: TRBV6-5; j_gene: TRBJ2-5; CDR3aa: CASRGTGVETQYF; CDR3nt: TGTGCCAGCAGGGGGACAGGGGTTGAGACCCAGTACTTC
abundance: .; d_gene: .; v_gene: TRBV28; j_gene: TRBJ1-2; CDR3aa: CASNVGGSGGEYGYTF; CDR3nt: TGTGCCAGCAACGTCGGTGGGAGTGGGGGAGAATATGGCTACACCTTC
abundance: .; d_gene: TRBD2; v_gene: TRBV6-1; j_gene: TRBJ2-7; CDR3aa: CASRTSGSLYEQYF; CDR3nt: TGTGCCAGCAGGACGAGCGGGAGTCTCTACGAGCAGTACTTC
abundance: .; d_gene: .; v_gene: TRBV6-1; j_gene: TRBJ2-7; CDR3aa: CASNWSGSSSYEQYF; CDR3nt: TGTGCCAGCAATTGGTCCGGCTCCAGCTCCTACGAGCAGTACTTC
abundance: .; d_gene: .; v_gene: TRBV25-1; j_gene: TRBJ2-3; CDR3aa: CASSDPSPSTDTQYF; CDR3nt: TGTGCCAGCAGTGATCCCTCCCCTAGCACAGATACGCAGTATTTT
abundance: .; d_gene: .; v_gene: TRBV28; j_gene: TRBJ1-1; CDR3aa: CASSLVLGAKAFF; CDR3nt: TGTGCCAGCAGTTTAGTCTTGGGGGCAAAGGCTTTCTTT
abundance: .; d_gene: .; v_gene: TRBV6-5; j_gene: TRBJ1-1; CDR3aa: CASSTLFNTEAFF; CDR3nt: TGTGCCAGCAGCACCCTTTTTAACACTGAAGCTTTCTTT
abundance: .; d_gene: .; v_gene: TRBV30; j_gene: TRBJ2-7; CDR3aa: CAWREDSLGNYEQYF; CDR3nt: TGTGCCTGGAGAGAGGACAGCCTCGGGAACTACGAGCAGTACTTC
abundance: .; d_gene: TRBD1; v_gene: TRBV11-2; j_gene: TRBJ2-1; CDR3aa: CASSPDRGNEQFF; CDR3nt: TGTGCCAGCAGCCCGGACAGGGGAAATGAGCAGTTCTTC